This T cell receptor beta chain emerged from a study of blood T cell repertoires in COVID-19. Study-level information: Specimens from acute and convalescent COVID-19 originated in the United States, Italy and Spain.

Libraries were prepared by immunoSEQ multiplex PCR; TCRdb keeps only in-frame clonotypes and omits some of them. The data contain 250,000 or so clones, around 83% of them seen just once; the ten biggest clones take up nearly 9%. The TCR was taken from an elderly man with acute or convalescent COVID-19. Sequenced sample: peripheral blood.

The CDR3 sequence: CASSLRDTNTGELFF. DNA of the CDR3: TGCGCCAGCAGCTTGAGGGACACGAACACCGGGGAGCTGTTTTTT. The chain employs TRBV5-1 and TRBJ2-2, with D perhaps matching TRBD1 (6 bases). The V gene lost 1 base and the J gene lost 0 bases, with 7 bases spanning the gap. The CDR3 has 15 residues. Germline values: CDR1 SGHRS, CDR2 YFSETQ.